What follows are 2 T cell receptor beta chains derived from one specimen sequenced in a study of blood T cell repertoires in COVID-19. Clones were read by immunoSEQ multiplex PCR, and TCRdb kept only the in-frame ones, dropping some. The sample includes roughly 230,000 clones, roughly 87% of them seen just once. The sequencing sample was made of peripheral blood. The source of these receptors is a woman in her thirties or forties who had recovered from COVID-19.

The chain couples TRBV7-9 to TRBJ1-1; 7 bases agree with TRBD1. Germline values: CDR1 SEHNR, CDR2 FQNEAQ (reference sequence). This CDR3 spans 14 amino acids. V shed 5 bases and J 4 bases; nucleotides not matched to a gene: 7. The CDR3 is CASSPPGGSTEAFF. Here the CDR3 DNA reads TGTGCCAGCAGCCCCCCAGGGGGATCCACTGAAGCTTTCTTT.

The CDR3, as DNA: TGTGCCAGCAGTTCAATCGACACCTTTGAAGCTTTCTTT. This translates into CASSSIDTFEAFF. The chain links TRBV28 to TRBJ1-1; D gene uncertain. CDR1 is MDHEN and CDR2 is SYDVKM in the germline V gene. V lost 4 bases to trimming and J lost 7 bases, with 13 bases between them. The CDR3 contains 13 residues.